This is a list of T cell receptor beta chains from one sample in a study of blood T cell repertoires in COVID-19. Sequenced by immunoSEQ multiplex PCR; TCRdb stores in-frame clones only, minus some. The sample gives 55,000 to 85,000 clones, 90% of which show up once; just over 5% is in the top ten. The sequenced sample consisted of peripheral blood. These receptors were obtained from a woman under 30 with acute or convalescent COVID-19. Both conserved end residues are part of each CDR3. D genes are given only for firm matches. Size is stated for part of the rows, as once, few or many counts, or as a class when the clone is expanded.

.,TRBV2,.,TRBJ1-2,CASNVGGYYGYTF,TGTGCCAGCAATGTCGGCGGATACTATGGCTACACCTTC
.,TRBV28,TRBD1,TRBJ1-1,CASSPRTGGVRTEAFF,TGTGCCAGCAGTCCTCGGACAGGGGGCGTGAGAACTGAAGCTTTCTTT
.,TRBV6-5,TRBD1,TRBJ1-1,CASNSGGDTEAFF,TGTGCCAGCAACTCAGGGGGCGACACTGAAGCTTTCTTT
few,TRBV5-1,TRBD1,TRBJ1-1,CASSRGQGTEAFF,TGCGCCAGCAGCAGGGGACAGGGCACTGAAGCTTTCTTT
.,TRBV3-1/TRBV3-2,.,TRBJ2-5,CASSPNRGKWETQYF,TGTGCCAGCAGCCCTAATCGGGGGAAGTGGGAGACCCAGTACTTC
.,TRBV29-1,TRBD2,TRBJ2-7,CSVVFGGSETYEQYF,TGCAGCGTTGTTTTTGGCGGGAGTGAGACCTACGAGCAGTACTTC
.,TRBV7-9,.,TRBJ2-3,CASSLNGGHTDTQYF,TGTGCCAGCAGCTTAAACGGGGGGCACACAGATACGCAGTATTTT
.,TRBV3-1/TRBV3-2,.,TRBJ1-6,CASSLGHLNSPLHF,TGTGCCAGCAGCCTGGGACATTTGAATTCACCCCTCCACTTT
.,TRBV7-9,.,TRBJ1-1,CASSWGTGNTEAFF,TGTGCCAGCAGCTGGGGAACAGGGAACACTGAAGCTTTCTTT
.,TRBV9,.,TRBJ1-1,CASSVDQGYTEAFF,TGTGCCAGCAGCGTAGATCAGGGTTACACTGAAGCTTTCTTT
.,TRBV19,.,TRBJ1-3,CASSIEAGSISGNTIYF,TGTGCCAGTAGTATAGAAGCCGGGAGCATCTCTGGAAACACCATATATTTT
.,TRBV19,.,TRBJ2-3,CASSRGSAVQDTQYF,TGTGCCAGTAGCCGAGGGTCAGCAGTCCAAGATACGCAGTATTTT
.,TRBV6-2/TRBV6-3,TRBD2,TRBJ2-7,CASSGGLAGGFEQYF,TGTGCCAGCAGTGGCGGACTAGCGGGGGGCTTCGAGCAGTACTTC
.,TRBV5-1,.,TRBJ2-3,CASSENLGQSTDTQYF,TGCGCCAGCAGCGAGAATTTGGGACAAAGCACAGATACGCAGTATTTT
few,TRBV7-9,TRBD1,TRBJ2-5,CASSLQGGKTQYF,TGTGCCAGCAGCTTACAAGGGGGCAAGACCCAGTACTTC
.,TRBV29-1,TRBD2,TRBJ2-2,CSGRSGTSGRGELFF,TGCAGCGGGCGTTCCGGGACTAGTGGCCGCGGGGAGCTGTTTTTT